These T cell receptor beta chains were read from a single sample in a study of blood T cell repertoires in COVID-19. Sequenced by immunoSEQ multiplex PCR; TCRdb stores in-frame clones only, minus some. The data contain over 90,000 clones, about 84% of them singletons. Input material: peripheral blood. The receptors originated from a man in his 60s with acute or convalescent COVID-19. Each CDR3 is given with its conserved first and last residue. D genes are given only for firm matches. Where a row states a size, it is once, few, many or the class of an expanded clone; other rows omit it.

j_call: TRBJ2-1
clone_size: .
v_call: TRBV5-8
cdr3_length: 15
d_call: TRBD1
cdr3_aa: CASTQRDRDSNEQFF
cdr3_nt: TGTGCCAGCACCCAAAGGGACAGGGACTCCAATGAGCAGTTCTTC

j_call: TRBJ2-3
clone_size: .
v_call: TRBV6-2/TRBV6-3
cdr3_length: 11
d_call: .
cdr3_aa: CASSLVDTQYF
cdr3_nt: TGTGCCAGCAGTCTAGTTGATACGCAGTATTTT

j_call: TRBJ2-4
clone_size: once
v_call: TRBV24-1
cdr3_length: 16
d_call: TRBD1
cdr3_aa: CATSDQGDRERNIQYF
cdr3_nt: TGTGCCACCAGTGACCAAGGGGACAGGGAGAGGAACATTCAGTACTTC

j_call: TRBJ1-2
clone_size: few
v_call: TRBV3-1/TRBV3-2
cdr3_length: 12
d_call: .
cdr3_aa: CASSRLDSGYTF
cdr3_nt: TGTGCCAGCAGTCGATTAGACAGCGGCTACACCTTC

j_call: TRBJ2-7
clone_size: many
v_call: TRBV7-2
cdr3_length: 16
d_call: .
cdr3_aa: CASSLLTASSTYEQYF
cdr3_nt: TGTGCCAGCAGCCTCCTGACAGCAAGTTCAACCTACGAGCAGTACTTC

j_call: TRBJ2-1
clone_size: .
v_call: TRBV10-3
cdr3_length: 16
d_call: TRBD2
cdr3_aa: CAISELAGASYNEQFF
cdr3_nt: TGTGCCATCAGTGAGTTAGCGGGAGCCTCCTACAATGAGCAGTTCTTC

j_call: TRBJ1-2
clone_size: .
v_call: TRBV28
cdr3_length: 14
d_call: TRBD1
cdr3_aa: CASSLPGGYYGYTF
cdr3_nt: TGTGCCAGCAGTCTCCCAGGGGGCTATTATGGCTACACCTTC

j_call: TRBJ2-7
clone_size: .
v_call: TRBV21-1
cdr3_length: 15
d_call: .
cdr3_aa: CASSKDSGSSYEQYF
cdr3_nt: TGTGCCAGCAGCAAAGATAGCGGGAGCTCCTACGAGCAGTACTTC

j_call: TRBJ1-4
clone_size: .
v_call: TRBV7-9
cdr3_length: 18
d_call: TRBD1
cdr3_aa: CASSLSRDRASTNEKLFF
cdr3_nt: TGTGCCAGCAGCTTAAGTCGGGACAGGGCTTCAACTAATGAAAAACTGTTTTTT

j_call: TRBJ1-2
clone_size: .
v_call: TRBV28
cdr3_length: 14
d_call: .
cdr3_aa: CASSLVSVNYGYTF
cdr3_nt: TGTGCCAGCAGTTTGGTCTCGGTTAACTATGGCTACACCTTC

j_call: TRBJ2-2
clone_size: .
v_call: TRBV5-1
cdr3_length: 16
d_call: TRBD2
cdr3_aa: CASSLIAGDVTGELFF
cdr3_nt: TGCGCCAGCAGCCTTATAGCGGGAGACGTCACCGGGGAGCTGTTTTTT

j_call: TRBJ1-2
clone_size: .
v_call: TRBV4-3
cdr3_length: 13
d_call: .
cdr3_aa: CASSQDRVYGYTF
cdr3_nt: TGCGCCAGCAGCCAAGACAGGGTGTATGGCTACACCTTC

j_call: TRBJ1-6
clone_size: .
v_call: TRBV2
cdr3_length: 15
d_call: TRBD1
cdr3_aa: CASRGQSSYNSPLHF
cdr3_nt: TGTGCCAGCAGGGGACAGAGCTCCTATAATTCACCCCTCCACTTT

j_call: TRBJ2-2
clone_size: once
v_call: TRBV19
cdr3_length: 15
d_call: TRBD2
cdr3_aa: CASSSSGGEIGELFF
cdr3_nt: TGTGCCAGTAGTAGTAGCGGGGGGGAAATCGGGGAGCTGTTTTTT

j_call: TRBJ2-7
clone_size: few
v_call: TRBV5-1
cdr3_length: 17
d_call: TRBD1
cdr3_aa: CASKKAQPGQGSYEQYF
cdr3_nt: TGCGCCAGCAAAAAGGCCCAACCGGGACAGGGTTCCTACGAGCAGTACTTC

j_call: TRBJ1-2
clone_size: .
v_call: TRBV12-3/TRBV12-4
cdr3_length: 12
d_call: .
cdr3_aa: CASSLVGAGRHF
cdr3_nt: TGTGCCAGCAGTTTAGTGGGCGCAGGTAGACACTTC

j_call: TRBJ2-1
clone_size: .
v_call: TRBV5-4
cdr3_length: 17
d_call: TRBD2
cdr3_aa: CASSLGSLSGSYNEQFF
cdr3_nt: TGTGCCAGCAGCCTGGGGAGTCTAAGCGGGAGTTACAATGAGCAGTTCTTC

j_call: TRBJ2-7
clone_size: .
v_call: TRBV2
cdr3_length: 15
d_call: TRBD2
cdr3_aa: CASSAATSVPGEQYF
cdr3_nt: TGTGCCAGCAGTGCAGCTACTAGCGTACCAGGAGAGCAGTACTTC

j_call: TRBJ2-1
clone_size: .
v_call: TRBV7-3
cdr3_length: 15
d_call: TRBD1
cdr3_aa: CASSSTGGGYNEQFF
cdr3_nt: TGTGCCAGCAGCTCGACAGGGGGCGGCTACAATGAGCAGTTCTTC

j_call: TRBJ2-3
clone_size: .
v_call: TRBV6-2/TRBV6-3
cdr3_length: 16
d_call: TRBD2
cdr3_aa: CASSPGLAWGTDTQYF
cdr3_nt: TGTGCCAGCAGCCCCGGACTAGCGTGGGGCACAGATACGCAGTATTTT

j_call: TRBJ1-1
clone_size: .
v_call: TRBV4-1
cdr3_length: 15
d_call: TRBD1
cdr3_aa: CASSQDARGHTEAFF
cdr3_nt: TGCGCCAGCAGCCAAGATGCAAGGGGGCACACTGAAGCTTTCTTT

j_call: TRBJ2-1
clone_size: .
v_call: TRBV29-1
cdr3_length: 14
d_call: .
cdr3_aa: CSVEKLATYNEQFF
cdr3_nt: TGCAGCGTTGAAAAACTAGCAACATACAATGAGCAGTTCTTC

j_call: TRBJ1-5
clone_size: few
v_call: TRBV19
cdr3_length: 15
d_call: .
cdr3_aa: CASSTSRGVNQPQHF
cdr3_nt: TGTGCCAGTAGTACCTCCCGGGGTGTCAATCAGCCCCAGCATTTT

j_call: TRBJ1-1
clone_size: once
v_call: TRBV28
cdr3_length: 17
d_call: TRBD1
cdr3_aa: CASSLVPGQGRRTEAFF
cdr3_nt: TGTGCCAGCAGTCTCGTCCCGGGACAGGGGCGGAGGACTGAAGCTTTCTTT

j_call: TRBJ2-6
clone_size: once
v_call: TRBV24-1
cdr3_length: 17
d_call: .
cdr3_aa: CATSDPTGPSGANVLTF
cdr3_nt: TGTGCCACCAGTGACCCGACAGGCCCGTCTGGGGCCAACGTCCTGACTTTC

j_call: TRBJ2-3
clone_size: few
v_call: TRBV5-5
cdr3_length: 18
d_call: .
cdr3_aa: CASSLGALGALSTDTQYF
cdr3_nt: TGTGCCAGCAGCTTGGGGGCGCTGGGGGCCTTAAGCACAGATACGCAGTATTTT

j_call: TRBJ1-5
clone_size: few
v_call: TRBV6-2/TRBV6-3
cdr3_length: 13
d_call: .
cdr3_aa: CASSYNPRGAQHF
cdr3_nt: TGTGCCAGCAGTTACAACCCCAGGGGTGCCCAGCATTTT

j_call: TRBJ1-3
clone_size: .
v_call: TRBV19
cdr3_length: 16
d_call: TRBD1
cdr3_aa: CASSQQGVFSGNTIYF
cdr3_nt: TGTGCCAGTAGCCAGCAGGGGGTTTTCTCTGGAAACACCATATATTTT

j_call: TRBJ2-1
clone_size: .
v_call: TRBV6-2/TRBV6-3
cdr3_length: 12
d_call: .
cdr3_aa: CASSYPPDEQFF
cdr3_nt: TGTGCCAGCAGTTACCCCCCCGATGAGCAGTTCTTC

j_call: TRBJ1-2
clone_size: .
v_call: TRBV11-3
cdr3_length: 12
d_call: .
cdr3_aa: CASSLSGYGYTF
cdr3_nt: TGTGCCAGCAGCTTATCAGGCTATGGCTACACCTTC

j_call: TRBJ1-1
clone_size: .
v_call: TRBV18
cdr3_length: 15
d_call: TRBD1
cdr3_aa: CASSPLGQANTEAFF
cdr3_nt: TGTGCCAGCTCACCACTGGGACAGGCTAACACTGAAGCTTTCTTT

j_call: TRBJ1-2
clone_size: .
v_call: TRBV18
cdr3_length: 16
d_call: TRBD1
cdr3_aa: CASSPTETGGHYGYTF
cdr3_nt: TGTGCCAGCTCACCAACCGAGACAGGGGGCCACTATGGCTACACCTTC

j_call: TRBJ2-3
clone_size: .
v_call: TRBV11-2
cdr3_length: 17
d_call: TRBD2
cdr3_aa: CASSPRTSGGAGDTQYF
cdr3_nt: TGTGCCAGCAGCCCGCGGACTAGCGGGGGGGCCGGGGATACGCAGTATTTT

j_call: TRBJ1-3
clone_size: .
v_call: TRBV11-2
cdr3_length: 17
d_call: TRBD1
cdr3_aa: CASSLPGTGRSGNTIYF
cdr3_nt: TGTGCCAGCAGCTTACCCGGGACAGGGCGCTCTGGAAACACCATATATTTT

j_call: TRBJ2-1
clone_size: .
v_call: TRBV11-2
cdr3_length: 16
d_call: TRBD2
cdr3_aa: CASRPLAGGPYNEQFF
cdr3_nt: TGTGCCAGCAGACCCTTAGCGGGAGGGCCCTACAATGAGCAGTTCTTC

j_call: TRBJ1-6
clone_size: few
v_call: TRBV3-1/TRBV3-2
cdr3_length: 15
d_call: .
cdr3_aa: CASSQEVTANSPLHF
cdr3_nt: TGTGCCAGCAGCCAAGAAGTCACAGCTAATTCACCCCTCCACTTT

j_call: TRBJ1-5
clone_size: .
v_call: TRBV6-2/TRBV6-3
cdr3_length: 16
d_call: TRBD1
cdr3_aa: CASSSTNRGGNQPQHF
cdr3_nt: TGTGCCAGCAGTTCAACCAACAGGGGTGGCAATCAGCCCCAGCATTTT

j_call: TRBJ2-3
clone_size: .
v_call: TRBV14
cdr3_length: 14
d_call: .
cdr3_aa: CASSQDRSRDTQYF
cdr3_nt: TGTGCCAGCAGCCAAGACCGATCCAGAGATACGCAGTATTTT

j_call: TRBJ2-4
clone_size: .
v_call: TRBV20-1
cdr3_length: 15
d_call: TRBD2
cdr3_aa: CSASSGRGTKNIQYF
cdr3_nt: TGCAGTGCTAGTAGCGGGAGAGGTACTAAAAACATTCAGTACTTC

j_call: TRBJ2-7
clone_size: .
v_call: TRBV5-8
cdr3_length: 15
d_call: TRBD2
cdr3_aa: CASSLLLAGVYEQYF
cdr3_nt: TGTGCCAGCAGCTTGTTACTAGCGGGAGTCTACGAGCAGTACTTC

j_call: TRBJ2-7
clone_size: .
v_call: TRBV10-2
cdr3_length: 15
d_call: .
cdr3_aa: CASSDSGGTAYEQYF
cdr3_nt: TGCGCCAGCAGTGATTCCGGCGGGACCGCCTACGAGCAGTACTTC

j_call: TRBJ2-7
clone_size: .
v_call: TRBV9
cdr3_length: 14
d_call: .
cdr3_aa: CASSVGSGWYEQYF
cdr3_nt: TGTGCCAGCAGCGTAGGGTCAGGGTGGTACGAGCAGTACTTC

j_call: TRBJ2-1
clone_size: .
v_call: TRBV18
cdr3_length: 13
d_call: TRBD1
cdr3_aa: CASSATGDNEQFF
cdr3_nt: TGTGCCAGCTCCGCGACAGGGGACAATGAGCAGTTCTTC

j_call: TRBJ1-2
clone_size: .
v_call: TRBV7-9
cdr3_length: 13
d_call: TRBD1
cdr3_aa: CASSYTGDYGYTF
cdr3_nt: TGTGCCAGCAGCTATACAGGGGACTATGGCTACACCTTC

j_call: TRBJ2-1
clone_size: .
v_call: TRBV4-3
cdr3_length: 20
d_call: TRBD2
cdr3_aa: CASSQGTGTSGSSSYNEQFF
cdr3_nt: TGCGCCAGCAGCCAAGGAACCGGGACTAGCGGATCGAGCTCCTACAATGAGCAGTTCTTC

j_call: TRBJ1-3
clone_size: .
v_call: TRBV7-9
cdr3_length: 15
d_call: .
cdr3_aa: CASSLSGVSGNTIYF
cdr3_nt: TGTGCCAGCAGCTTAAGCGGGGTCTCTGGAAACACCATATATTTT

j_call: TRBJ1-6
clone_size: few
v_call: TRBV3-1/TRBV3-2
cdr3_length: 18
d_call: .
cdr3_aa: CASSQVGREWPYNSPLHF
cdr3_nt: TGTGCCAGCAGCCAAGTGGGGAGGGAATGGCCCTATAATTCACCCCTCCACTTT

j_call: TRBJ1-1
clone_size: .
v_call: TRBV27
cdr3_length: 14
d_call: TRBD1
cdr3_aa: CASSLSSGGPEAFF
cdr3_nt: TGTGCCAGCAGTTTATCATCAGGGGGACCTGAAGCTTTCTTT

j_call: TRBJ2-5
clone_size: .
v_call: TRBV10-3
cdr3_length: 14
d_call: .
cdr3_aa: CAISESGATETQYF
cdr3_nt: TGTGCCATCAGTGAGTCGGGGGCGACGGAGACCCAGTACTTC

j_call: TRBJ2-7
clone_size: .
v_call: TRBV6-2/TRBV6-3
cdr3_length: 16
d_call: TRBD2
cdr3_aa: CASTPLAGGPRYEQYF
cdr3_nt: TGTGCCAGCACCCCACTAGCGGGAGGGCCCCGCTACGAGCAGTACTTC

j_call: TRBJ2-3
clone_size: .
v_call: TRBV4-1
cdr3_length: 18
d_call: TRBD1
cdr3_aa: CASRPSPDRVGSTDTQYF
cdr3_nt: TGCGCCAGCAGACCAAGCCCGGACAGGGTGGGGAGCACCGATACGCAGTATTTT

j_call: TRBJ2-6
clone_size: .
v_call: TRBV28
cdr3_length: 16
d_call: .
cdr3_aa: CASSLSGLSGANVLTF
cdr3_nt: TGTGCCAGCAGTTTATCGGGGTTGTCTGGGGCCAACGTCCTGACTTTC

j_call: TRBJ2-7
clone_size: .
v_call: TRBV28
cdr3_length: 15
d_call: TRBD2
cdr3_aa: CASSPVWGGVYEQYF
cdr3_nt: TGTGCCAGCAGTCCCGTATGGGGAGGGGTCTACGAGCAGTACTTC

j_call: TRBJ2-3
clone_size: .
v_call: TRBV5-4
cdr3_length: 16
d_call: TRBD2
cdr3_aa: CASSLSAGGHSDTQYF
cdr3_nt: TGTGCCAGCAGCTTGTCTGCGGGGGGCCACTCAGATACGCAGTATTTT

j_call: TRBJ1-1
clone_size: .
v_call: TRBV12-3/TRBV12-4
cdr3_length: 13
d_call: .
cdr3_aa: CASSLQGNTEAFF
cdr3_nt: TGTGCCAGCAGTCTCCAGGGGAACACTGAAGCTTTCTTT

j_call: TRBJ1-4
clone_size: .
v_call: TRBV5-6
cdr3_length: 16
d_call: TRBD1
cdr3_aa: CASSLDRGRANEKLFF
cdr3_nt: TGTGCCAGCAGCTTGGACAGGGGACGAGCTAATGAAAAACTGTTTTTT

j_call: TRBJ2-2
clone_size: .
v_call: TRBV10-2
cdr3_length: 12
d_call: .
cdr3_aa: CAGGAGTGELFF
cdr3_nt: TGCGCCGGGGGCGCGGGCACCGGGGAGCTGTTTTTT

j_call: TRBJ1-4
clone_size: .
v_call: TRBV15
cdr3_length: 15
d_call: TRBD1
cdr3_aa: CATSSGQGANEKLFF
cdr3_nt: TGTGCCACCAGCAGCGGACAGGGTGCTAATGAAAAACTGTTTTTT

j_call: TRBJ2-3
clone_size: .
v_call: TRBV7-3
cdr3_length: 14
d_call: TRBD1
cdr3_aa: CASSQTGSRDTQYF
cdr3_nt: TGTGCCAGCAGCCAGACAGGGTCGAGGGATACGCAGTATTTT

j_call: TRBJ1-2
clone_size: .
v_call: TRBV18
cdr3_length: 14
d_call: TRBD1
cdr3_aa: CASSPAGGIHGYTF
cdr3_nt: TGTGCCAGCTCACCGGCAGGGGGGATCCATGGCTACACCTTC